This T cell receptor (beta chain) appears in the sequencing data of a study of OX40 agonist ivuxolimab in advanced cancers. Study summary: Patients assigned to dose escalation were diagnosed with hepatocellular carcinoma, melanoma, renal cell or head and neck cancer. Having had anti-PD-1, anti-PD-L1 or anti-CTLA-4 therapy before was allowed, and around 44% had some. General study points: CD8+ T cells were the subset that, on average, had more expanded clones than CD4+.

Germline V lookup: CDR1 MNHEY, CDR2 SMNVEV (reference sequence). V lost 0 bases, J lost 1 base, and 2 bases stayed unmatched. The CDR3 sequence is 15 residues long. A word on this clone: What it binds is unknown.

Produced via immunoSEQ multiplex PCR; TCRdb's table is partial and in-frame only. The sample has 70,000 to 95,000 clones, about 90% seen once. V and J are TRBV27 and TRBJ2-7, with 8 bases matching TRBD2. The source material was CD4+ or CD8+ T cells sorted from blood, sampled in a trial of the OX40 agonist ivuxolimab. The receptor was derived from an adult with an advanced solid tumor such as melanoma, head and neck, liver or kidney cancer. The CDR3: CASSLSASGSYEQYF. CDR3 in DNA: TGTGCCAGCAGTTTATCTGCTAGCGGGTCCTACGAGCAGTACTTC.